The clone carrying this TCR beta chain was found a few times. As yet, its antigen is unknown. Using its own MiXCR run on the reads, TCRdb lists one record per CDR3 protein. The sample lists approximately 89,000 distinct CDR3 sequences, approximately 30% seen once, with more than 70% in the top ten. These data are taken from a study of T cell repertoires in cytomegalovirus infection. Study-wide results and limits: Adding up the frequency of public TCR beta families identified people who carried CMV plus the relevant HLA. CMV-specific TCR beta clonotypes restricted by HLA-C were the ones dominating the ex vivo response.

Germline lookup yields CDR1 SNHLY and CDR2 FYNNEI. The CDR3 loop spans 13 amino acids. V was cut by 5 bases and J by 0 bases, with 7 bases left in between. The specimen was CD8+ T cells from cultured PBMCs, collected from culture after CMV antigen stimulation. This receptor was taken from a human donor in good health (CMV status not recorded). Some clones in this sample may be carry-over from other donors' samples. J is TRBJ1-1 and V is TRBV2, with D possibly TRBD1 on 6 matching bases. The CDR3 sequence is CASSQGMNTEAFF. Here the CDR3 DNA reads TGTGCCAGCAGTCAGGGGATGAACACTGAAGCTTTCTTT.